The TCR beta chain under discussion was sequenced for a study of early T cells in non-severe SARS-CoV-2 infection. Overall study: The chains were unpaired, and the sequenced material was bulk RNA from unsorted whole blood. Whole-study findings and limits: VDJdb matches were skewed toward anti-spike CD8 T cell responses.

The germline gives CDR1 SEHNR, CDR2 FQNEAQ (reference sequence). The CDR3 loop spans 17 amino acids. V lost 4 bases and J lost 4; bases outside the gene matches: 10. Individual cDNA molecules were tagged with unique molecular identifiers, the study reported. Using its own MiXCR run on the 5' RACE reads, TCRdb lists one record per CDR3 protein. The table lists about 110,000 distinct CDR3 sequences, around 10% of them singletons. This clonotype was observed many times. Its cognate antigen is unknown. Sequencing input: whole blood. The origin of this receptor is an adult who was a healthcare worker with PCR-confirmed SARS-CoV-2 infection or an uninfected control (not recorded which). The chain employs TRBV7-9 and TRBJ2-2; 9 bases fit TRBD1. The CDR3 nucleotides read TGTGCCAGCAGCTCAAAACAGGGGGCGTTGCGCACCGGGGAGCTGTTTTTT. Translating it yields CASSSKQGALRTGELFF.